The 29 T cell receptor beta chains below were found in one sample sequenced in a study of blood T cell repertoires in COVID-19. Assay used: immunoSEQ multiplex PCR; TCRdb lists only in-frame clones, some missing. The table includes roughly 260,000 clones, about 87% detected once. Input material: peripheral blood. The receptors here all came from a man between 60 and 75 years old who had recovered from COVID-19.

This chain links TRBV7-6 with TRBJ2-4; 10 bases are a match to TRBD1. J lost 7 bases, V lost 5 bases, and 8 bases had no gene match. CDR3 length equals 15 residues. From germline, CDR1 is SGHVS and CDR2 FNYEAQ. The CDR3 DNA sequence: TGTGCCAGCAGCCAAGACAGGGGGCAGGGGAACATTCAGTACTTC. This encodes CASSQDRGQGNIQYF.

The chain recombines TRBV7-9 with TRBJ2-7; tentatively, D is TRBD1 (5 bases). Trimming shortened V by 7 bases and J by 2 bases, and 21 bases separated the two germline ends. The germline CDR1 and CDR2 sequences are SEHNR and FQNEAQ (reference sequence). The CDR3 totals 16 residues. CDR3 sequence (DNA): TGTGCCAGCAATCGTCTAGAGGACATAGCTCCCTACGAGCAGTACTTC. This gives the protein CASNRLEDIAPYEQYF. The complete variable domain, with remaining parts taken from reference TRBV7-9 and TRBJ2-7, reads DTGVSQNPRHKITKRGQNVTFRCDPISEHNRLYWYRQTLGQGPEFLTYFQNEAQLEKSRLLSDRFSAERPKGSFSTLEIQRTEQGDSAMYLCASNRLEDIAPYEQYFGPGTRLTVT.

The chain employs TRBV6-5 and TRBJ1-1; 8 bases line up with TRBD1. Germline assignment: CDR1 MNHEY and CDR2 SVGAGI. This CDR3 comprises 16 residues. J lost 4 bases, V lost 0 bases, and 7 bases had no gene match. The DNA for the CDR3 is TGTGCCAGCAGTTACTCGCCAGGGGGCGCAACCACTGAAGCTTTCTTT. Encoded protein: CASSYSPGGATTEAFF.

The genes are TRBV30 and TRBJ1-2, with D possibly matching TRBD1 (6 bases). The CDR3 length is 13 residues. V dropped 2 bases and J dropped 3 bases, with 10 bases sitting between them. Germline V CDR1 and CDR2: GTSNPN, SVGIG (reference sequence). The CDR3, as DNA: TGTGCCTGGAGTAGGGGGAGCCACTATGGCTACACCTTC. This gives the protein CAWSRGSHYGYTF.

The V call is TRBV25-1, the J call TRBJ1-4; no definite D call. The CDR3 sequence is 14 residues long. Trimming pared 6 bases from V and 4 bases from J, leaving 12 bases between. CDR1 is MGHDK and CDR2 is SYGVNS in the germline V gene. CDR3 region: CASSFGGINEKLFF. The CDR3 coding sequence is TGTGCCAGCAGCTTCGGAGGGATTAATGAAAAACTGTTTTTT.

The gene calls are TRBV18 and TRBJ1-5; TRBD1 matches 7 bases. CDR3 length: 14 amino acids. Germline CDR1 KGHSH, CDR2 LQKENI. Trimming cost V 3 bases and J 4 bases; bases outside gene matches: 3. The CDR3 loop is CASSPDRTNQPQHF. The DNA of the CDR3 is TGTGCCAGCTCACCGGACAGGACGAATCAGCCCCAGCATTTT.

The rearrangement links TRBV7-8 to TRBJ2-1, with 7 bases identical to TRBD1. Trimming removed 6 bases from V and 2 bases from J; junction bases left unmatched: 7. This CDR3 is 15 amino acids long. CDR1 is SGHVS, CDR2 FQNEAQ, per germline. CDR3 sequence: CASRSGTAPYNEQFF. The DNA of the CDR3 is TGTGCCAGCAGGTCTGGGACAGCACCCTACAATGAGCAGTTCTTC.

This sequence joins TRBV5-1 and TRBJ2-5; a possible D gene is TRBD1 (5 bases). The CDR3 is 14 residues long. CDR1 is SGHRS and CDR2 is YFSETQ in the germline V gene. V was pared by 0 bases and J by 1 base, with 7 bases between. In nucleotides, the CDR3 is TGCGCCAGCAGCTTGGACAGGACCCAAGAGACCCAGTACTTC. It encodes CASSLDRTQETQYF. Looking up the rest from reference TRBV5-1 and TRBJ2-5 gives the full variable domain: KAGVTQTPRYLIKTRGQQVTLSCSPISGHRSVSWYQQTPGQGLQFLFEYFSETQRNKGNFPGRFSGRQFSNSRSEMNVSTLELGDSALYLCASSLDRTQETQYFGPGTRLLVL.

V is TRBV19 and J is TRBJ1-1, with D maybe TRBD1 (6 bases). Deletions cut 1 base from V and 8 bases from J, with 20 bases between. CDR1 LNHDA and CDR2 SQIVND come from the germline V gene (reference sequence). This CDR3 has 16 amino acids. The CDR3 sequence: CASSIVRGPGAWEAFF. CDR3 bases: TGTGCCAGTAGTATAGTTCGTGGTCCAGGGGCGTGGGAAGCTTTCTTT.

This clone was detected once. The CDR3: CASSPQRGGHTGELFF. The DNA of the CDR3 is TGTGCCAGCAGTCCACAGCGGGGGGGCCACACCGGGGAGCTGTTTTTT. The J gene is TRBJ2-2, the V gene TRBV27; 10 positions agree with TRBD2. The J segment lost 3 bases and the V segment lost 5 bases, leaving 6 bases of the junction unmatched. The CDR3 length is 16 residues. Germline CDR1 reads MNHEY; CDR2 reads SMNVEV (reference sequence).

The CDR3 here is CASTRSGEETQYF. CDR3 bases: TGCGCCAGCACCCGATCCGGGGAAGAGACCCAGTACTTC. The chain carries TRBV5-1 and TRBJ2-5; tentatively, D is TRBD2 (5 bases). V lost 6 bases and J 3 bases, leaving 12 bases between the germline ends. Germline V gene data show CDR1 as SGHRS and CDR2 as YFSETQ. The CDR3 contains 13 residues.

The chain joins TRBV19 to TRBJ1-1; TRBD1 might be the D (6 bases). V lost 6 bases and J 6 bases, leaving 20 bases between the germline ends. The CDR3 has 15 residues. Per the germline V gene, CDR1 is LNHDA and CDR2 is SQIVND (reference sequence). The CDR3 coding sequence is TGTGCCAGTAGACGCGGTACAGGGATGGGCGCTGAAGCTTTCTTT. It translates to CASRRGTGMGAEAFF.

The V gene is TRBV6-5, the J gene TRBJ1-2; 7 bases align to TRBD1. CDR1 is MNHEY, CDR2 SVGAGI, per germline. V lost 5 bases, J lost 6 bases, and 6 bases stayed unmatched. The CDR3 has 13 residues. The CDR3 DNA follows: TGTGCCAGCAGTCATACAGGGGACAATGGCTACACCTTC. Translating it yields CASSHTGDNGYTF.

This chain joins TRBV6-5 and TRBJ1-1, with D possibly being TRBD1 (5 bases). Germline V CDR1 and CDR2: MNHEY, SVGAGI. The CDR3 totals 15 residues. The V end was cut by 0 bases, the J end by 2 bases, with 10 bases between. This CDR3 reads CASSYSWGENTEAFF. For the CDR3, the DNA is TGTGCCAGCAGTTACTCTTGGGGCGAAAACACTGAAGCTTTCTTT.

The V gene is TRBV9, the J gene TRBJ2-5; 8 positions agree with TRBD2. V shed 1 base, J shed 0 bases, and the junction held 5 bases outside the gene matches. The CDR3 has 16 amino acids. Germline CDR1 and CDR2: SGDLS and YYNGEE. This chain's CDR3 is CASSVNPAGDQETQYF. In DNA form, the CDR3 reads TGTGCCAGCAGCGTAAATCCAGCGGGGGACCAAGAGACCCAGTACTTC.

This chain uses TRBV7-3 with TRBJ2-5; 9 bases match TRBD1. The length of the CDR3 is 13 residues. The trim removed 7 bases at V and 6 bases at J, leaving 6 bases unmatched. Germline V CDR1 and CDR2: SGHTA, FQGTGA. CDR3: CASNPQGAKTQYF. In DNA form, the CDR3 reads TGTGCCAGCAACCCACAGGGGGCAAAGACCCAGTACTTC.

A few counts support this clone. The rearrangement links TRBV6-2 or TRBV6-3 to TRBJ1-2; D gene ambiguous. V was cut by 2 bases and J by 7 bases, with 11 bases left in between. Germline V gene data show CDR1 as MNHEY and CDR2 as SVGEGT. The CDR3 is made up of 13 amino acids. The CDR3 loop is CASSYEGESGYTF. The CDR3, as DNA: TGTGCCAGCAGTTACGAGGGCGAGAGTGGCTACACCTTC.

The CDR3 loop reads CASSGPGQENTGELFF. The CDR3 DNA follows: TGTGCCAGCAGCGGGCCGGGACAGGAGAACACCGGGGAGCTGTTTTTT. The chain has TRBV21-1 and TRBJ2-2; the DNA was not compared with TRBD1, the D call given in the table. TRBV21-1 counts as a pseudogene. The CDR3 is made up of 16 amino acids.

V gene TRBV27 combines with J gene TRBJ1-1; tentatively, D is TRBD1 (5 bases). CDR3 size: 15 residues. The V end was cut by 6 bases, the J end by 5 bases, with 19 bases between. Germline V gene data show CDR1 as MNHEY and CDR2 as SMNVEV (reference sequence). In DNA form, the CDR3 reads TGTGCCAGCAGCGCCCGTGGGGGGGTGGAAACTGAAGCTTTCTTT. It is translated as CASSARGGVETEAFF.

V usage is TRBV5-4 and J usage is TRBJ1-1, with a weak D call TRBD1 (6 bases). The CDR3 extends over 15 amino acids. V was cut by 6 bases and J by 4 bases, with 19 bases left in between. Germline CDR1 and CDR2: SGHNT and YYREEE (reference sequence). CDR3 sequence reads: CASNPDWGRGTEAFF. The DNA of the CDR3 is TGTGCCAGCAACCCGGACTGGGGGCGAGGCACTGAAGCTTTCTTT.

V gene TRBV19 combines with J gene TRBJ2-1, with 9 bases fitting TRBD2. This CDR3 is 15 amino acids long. V gave up 6 bases and J gave up 4 bases; unmatched junction bases: 7. Germline CDR1 is LNHDA and CDR2 is SQIVND (reference sequence). CDR3 sequence: CASSSGGTAYNEQFF. The CDR3 DNA reads TGTGCCAGTAGCAGCGGGGGGACAGCGTACAATGAGCAGTTCTTC.

The gene calls are TRBV5-4 and TRBJ1-4; a weak D match, TRBD1 (6 bases). Trimming took off 2 bases at V and 2 bases at J, with 7 bases between the two ends. Per the germline V gene, CDR1 is SGHNT and CDR2 is YYREEE (reference sequence). This CDR3 contains 14 residues. The CDR3 coding sequence is TGTGCCAGCAGCTTAGGGGGTACTAATGAAAAACTGTTTTTT. This gives the protein CASSLGGTNEKLFF.

This chain uses TRBV5-6 with TRBJ2-2; 8 nucleotides line up with TRBD1. The CDR3 is 15 amino acids. The junction had 5 bases not matched to a gene; V was cut back by 2 bases and J by 5 bases. Germline V CDR1 and CDR2: SGHDT, YYEEEE. The DNA of the CDR3 is TGTGCCAGCAGCTTCCAGGACAGGGAAACCGGGGAGCTGTTTTTT. Amino acid sequence: CASSFQDRETGELFF.

The chain joins TRBV24-1 to TRBJ1-2; perhaps TRBD1 as D (5 bases). Trimming removed 1 base from V and 4 bases from J, with 15 bases in between. CDR1 is KGHDR and CDR2 is SFDVKD in the germline V gene. CDR3 size: 16 residues. CDR3: CATSDFRQLTCYGYTF. CDR3 nucleotide sequence: TGTGCCACCAGTGATTTCCGACAGCTTACCTGCTATGGCTACACCTTC.

This chain's CDR3 is CAWKRSRSGNTIYF. CDR3 DNA: TGTGCCTGGAAGCGGTCCCGCTCTGGAAACACCATATATTTT. The V call is TRBV30, the J call TRBJ1-3; D is unresolved. This CDR3 contains 14 residues. V was shortened by 4 bases and J by 0 bases, with 10 bases between the two germline ends. In germline, CDR1 is GTSNPN, CDR2 SVGIG (reference sequence).

This chain connects TRBV25-1 to TRBJ1-4; D is possibly TRBD1 (5 bases). CDR1 and CDR2 (germline): MGHDK, SYGVNS. The V and J ends lost 6 bases and 4 bases respectively, with 9 bases between them. This CDR3 contains 13 residues. The CDR3 loop reads CASSRQINEKLFF. The CDR3 coding sequence is TGTGCCAGCAGCCGACAGATTAATGAAAAACTGTTTTTT.

The chain employs TRBV5-5 and TRBJ2-7; a possible D gene is TRBD1 (7 bases). Trimming left V 3 bases short and J 2 bases short, with 18 bases between. The CDR3 extends over 16 amino acids. CDR1 and CDR2 (germline): SGHKS, YYEKEE (reference sequence). CDR3 amino acids: CASSSTTGTATYEQYF. The CDR3 DNA reads as TGTGCCAGCAGCTCCACGACAGGGACTGCTACCTACGAGCAGTACTTC.

The chain links TRBV7-2 to TRBJ1-5; D remains unclear. Germline V CDR1 and CDR2: SGHTA, FQGNSA. The CDR3 has 15 residues. Deletions cut 4 bases from V and 0 bases from J, with 10 bases between. The CDR3 nucleotides are TGTGCCAGCAGCTACTGGCGGGGTAGCAATCAGCCCCAGCATTTT. Translating it yields CASSYWRGSNQPQHF.

In this sample, this clone turned up once. The chain links TRBV6-5 to TRBJ2-7; TRBD2 might be the D (6 bases). This CDR3 spans 15 amino acids. Germline CDR1 and CDR2: MNHEY and SVGAGI. Trimming took 6 bases from V and 0 from J, leaving 15 bases between them. CDR3 in amino acids: CASRMGSGSSYEQYF. The CDR3 region has the DNA TGTGCCAGCAGAATGGGTAGCGGAAGCTCCTACGAGCAGTACTTC.